The TCR beta chain described here comes from a study of T cells in Graves' hyperthyroidism and ophthalmopathy. Researchers barred patients who had uncontrolled infection, other autoimmune disease, pregnancy or lactation. The diagnostic basis comprised clinical symptoms, serum thyroxine and TRAb, thyroid ultrasound and orbital computed tomography. As to this clonotype: Its antigen remains unidentified.

The germline V gene has CDR1 LNHDA and CDR2 SQIVND (reference sequence). The CDR3 length is 15 residues. V gave up 10 bases and J gave up 0 bases; unmatched junction bases: 9. Amplification targeted TCR beta CDR3 regions from RNA transcripts. HTBI primers drove first-round RT-PCR of the TCR CDR3. One entry per CDR3 protein results from TCRdb running MiXCR on the multiplex PCR reads. The sample yields 400,000 or so distinct CDR3 sequences, approximately 14% seen once. Notes on the study in general: Most clonotypes expanded in the thyroid (above 0.001) were also present in blood. With a median lead of roughly 6.8 months before onset, the model predicted ophthalmopathy.

This clonotype originated in a woman aged 55-70 years with Graves' ophthalmopathy. This chain joins TRBV19 and TRBJ1-3; TRBD1 matches 7 bases. Specimen: blood. CDR3 nucleotide sequence: TGTGCCACCCGGGACAGAACTCTCTCTGGAAACACCATATATTTT. It encodes CATRDRTLSGNTIYF.